This T cell receptor beta chain originates from a study of T cells after yellow fever vaccination. Study-level results: The secondary T-cell response peaked on day 5, not day 15, but was weaker.

With regard to this clonotype: What it binds is not known.

MiXCR was run by TCRdb on the 5' RACE reads, yielding one entry per CDR3 protein. The table includes 500,000 to 650,000 distinct CDR3 sequences, about a sixth detected once. Germline CDR1 reads LGHDT; CDR2 reads YNNKEL (reference sequence). This CDR3 has 15 amino acids. The germline V and J ends were trimmed by 4 bases and 3 bases, with 13 bases remaining between them. The clonotype originates from a man between 18 and 29 years old who received the YFV17D yellow fever vaccine. The sample in question was PBMCs, obtained less than 6 days after the first yellow fever vaccination. The gene calls are TRBV3-1 and TRBJ1-5; possible D gene TRBD1, 6 bases. The CDR3 DNA reads TGTGCCAGCAGCCCCTGGGGGGCAGACAATCAGCCCCAGCATTTT. Translation gives CASSPWGADNQPQHF.